A single T cell receptor beta chain is shown here with its context. Its antigen remains unknown. The J segment lost 0 bases and the V segment lost 5 bases, leaving 7 bases of the junction unmatched. Germline V gene data show CDR1 as SGHKS and CDR2 as YYEKEE (reference sequence). This CDR3 is 15 amino acids long. TCRdb keeps only in-frame clones here, not all; method: immunoSEQ multiplex PCR. Of 85,000 to 90,000 clones in the sample, around nine tenths were seen once. The source of the sample is a study of Tregs in tolerant kidney transplant recipients. Study-level findings and limits: Validation in larger populations is needed because few patients were studied.

The chain has TRBV5-5 and TRBJ1-2; 7 bases are shared with TRBD1. This TCR was sampled from a human donor in good health. The specimen was CD8+ T cells from blood. The chain's CDR3 is CASSPGTVSNYGYTF. The CDR3 DNA sequence: TGTGCCAGCAGTCCCGGGACAGTCTCTAACTATGGCTACACCTTC.